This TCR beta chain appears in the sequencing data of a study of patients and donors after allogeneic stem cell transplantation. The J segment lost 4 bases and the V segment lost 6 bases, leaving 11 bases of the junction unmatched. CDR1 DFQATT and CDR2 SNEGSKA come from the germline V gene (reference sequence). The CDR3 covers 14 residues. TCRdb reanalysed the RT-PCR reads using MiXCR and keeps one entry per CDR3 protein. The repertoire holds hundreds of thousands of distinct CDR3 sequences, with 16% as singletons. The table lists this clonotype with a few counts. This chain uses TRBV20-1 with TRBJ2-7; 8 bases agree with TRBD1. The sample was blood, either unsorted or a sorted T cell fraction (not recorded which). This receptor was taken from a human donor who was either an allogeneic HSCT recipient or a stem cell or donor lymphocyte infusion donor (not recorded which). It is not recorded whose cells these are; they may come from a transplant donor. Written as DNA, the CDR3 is TGCAGTGCCACACTAGGGACAGGATCGTACGAGCAGTACTTC. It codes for CSATLGTGSYEQYF.